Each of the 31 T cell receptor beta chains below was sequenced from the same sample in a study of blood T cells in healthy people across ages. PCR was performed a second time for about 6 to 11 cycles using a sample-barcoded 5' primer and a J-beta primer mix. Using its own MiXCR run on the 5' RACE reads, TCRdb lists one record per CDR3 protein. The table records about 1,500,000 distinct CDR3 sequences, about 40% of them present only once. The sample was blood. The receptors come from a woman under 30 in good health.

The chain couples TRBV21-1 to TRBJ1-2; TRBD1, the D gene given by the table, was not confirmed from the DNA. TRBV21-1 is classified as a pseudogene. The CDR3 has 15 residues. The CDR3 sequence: CASSRKRRGGCGYTF. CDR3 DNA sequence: TGTGCCAGCAGCAGAAAGAGGAGGGGCGGCTGTGGCTACACCTTC.

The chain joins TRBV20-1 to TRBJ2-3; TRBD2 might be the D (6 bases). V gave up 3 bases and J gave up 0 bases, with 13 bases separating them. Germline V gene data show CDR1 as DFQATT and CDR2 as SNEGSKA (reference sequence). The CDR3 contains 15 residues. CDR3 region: CSARETGTSTDTQYF. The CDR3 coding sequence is TGCAGTGCTAGGGAAACCGGGACTAGCACAGATACGCAGTATTTT.

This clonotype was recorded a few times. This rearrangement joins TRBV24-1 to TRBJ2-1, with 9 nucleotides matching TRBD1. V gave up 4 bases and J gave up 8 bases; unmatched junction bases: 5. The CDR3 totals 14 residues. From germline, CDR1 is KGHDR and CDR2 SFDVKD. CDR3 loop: CATSDGRDRDEQFF. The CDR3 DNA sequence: TGTGCCACCAGTGACGGCAGGGACAGGGATGAGCAGTTCTTC.

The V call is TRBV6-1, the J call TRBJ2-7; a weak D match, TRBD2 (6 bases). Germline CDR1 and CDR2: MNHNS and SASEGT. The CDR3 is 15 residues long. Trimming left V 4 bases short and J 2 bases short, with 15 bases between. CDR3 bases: TGTGCCAGCAGTGGCGGGACGGGGAATACCTACGAGCAGTACTTC. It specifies CASSGGTGNTYEQYF.

The CDR3 region has the DNA TGTGCCTGGAGTTTAAGTGCAGGGAGAGCCTACGAGCAGTACTTC. This translates into CAWSLSAGRAYEQYF. The chain employs TRBV30 and TRBJ2-7; D could derive from TRBD1 or TRBD2 (5 bases each). The CDR3 sequence is 15 residues long. Per germline, CDR1 GTSNPN and CDR2 SVGIG (reference sequence). The V gene lost 2 bases and the J gene lost 2 bases, with 16 bases spanning the gap.

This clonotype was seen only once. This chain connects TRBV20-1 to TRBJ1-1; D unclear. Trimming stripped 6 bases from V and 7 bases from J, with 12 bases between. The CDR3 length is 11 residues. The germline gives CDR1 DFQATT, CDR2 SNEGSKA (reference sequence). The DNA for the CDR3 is TGCAGTGCGGCACCGTCCAGTGAAGCTTTCTTT. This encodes CSAAPSSEAFF.

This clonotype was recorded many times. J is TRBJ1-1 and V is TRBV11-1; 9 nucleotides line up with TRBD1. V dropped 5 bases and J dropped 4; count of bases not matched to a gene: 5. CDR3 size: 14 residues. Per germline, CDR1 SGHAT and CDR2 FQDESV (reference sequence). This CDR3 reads CASSGRQGGTEAFF. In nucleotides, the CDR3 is TGTGCCAGCAGCGGGAGACAGGGGGGCACTGAAGCTTTCTTT.

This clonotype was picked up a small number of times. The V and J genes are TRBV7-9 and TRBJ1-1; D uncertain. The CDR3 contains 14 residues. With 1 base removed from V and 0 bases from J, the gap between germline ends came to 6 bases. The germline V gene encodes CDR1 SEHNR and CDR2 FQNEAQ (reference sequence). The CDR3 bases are TGTGCCAGCAGCTTAGTACAGATGAACACTGAAGCTTTCTTT. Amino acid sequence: CASSLVQMNTEAFF.

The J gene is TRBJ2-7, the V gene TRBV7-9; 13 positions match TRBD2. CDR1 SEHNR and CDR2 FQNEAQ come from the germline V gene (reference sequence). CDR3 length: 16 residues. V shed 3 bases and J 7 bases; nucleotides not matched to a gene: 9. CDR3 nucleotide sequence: TGTGCCAGCAGCTTCAAACGACTAGCGGGAGGTACGGAGCAGTACTTC. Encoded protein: CASSFKRLAGGTEQYF.

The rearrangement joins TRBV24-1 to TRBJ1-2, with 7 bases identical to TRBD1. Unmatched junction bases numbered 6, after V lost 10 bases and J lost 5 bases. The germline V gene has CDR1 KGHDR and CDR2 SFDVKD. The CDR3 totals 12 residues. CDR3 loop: CATADRDYGYTF. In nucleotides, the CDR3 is TGTGCCACAGCTGACAGGGATTATGGCTACACCTTC.

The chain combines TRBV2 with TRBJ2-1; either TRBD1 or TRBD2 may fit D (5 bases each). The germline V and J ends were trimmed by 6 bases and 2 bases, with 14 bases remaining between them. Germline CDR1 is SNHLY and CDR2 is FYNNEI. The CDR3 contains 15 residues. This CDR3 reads CASSLFEGPYNEQFF. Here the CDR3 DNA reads TGTGCCAGCAGCCTCTTCGAGGGGCCCTACAATGAGCAGTTCTTC.

The CDR3 loop reads CASSLDSGGGQETQYF. In nucleotides, the CDR3 is TGTGCCAGCAGCTTAGATTCGGGGGGTGGTCAAGAGACCCAGTACTTC. This chain uses TRBV11-2 with TRBJ2-5; 7 bases match TRBD2. Germline CDR1 SGHAT, CDR2 FQNNGV. V trimming: 0 bases; J trimming: 2 bases; junction bases outside the gene matches: 6. CDR3 length equals 16 residues.

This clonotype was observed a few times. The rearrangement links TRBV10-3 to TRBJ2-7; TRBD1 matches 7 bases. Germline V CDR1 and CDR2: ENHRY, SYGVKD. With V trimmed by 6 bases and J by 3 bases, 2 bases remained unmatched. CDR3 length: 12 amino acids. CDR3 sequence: CAISSGGYEQYF. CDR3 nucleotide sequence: TGTGCCATCAGCTCAGGGGGCTACGAGCAGTACTTC.

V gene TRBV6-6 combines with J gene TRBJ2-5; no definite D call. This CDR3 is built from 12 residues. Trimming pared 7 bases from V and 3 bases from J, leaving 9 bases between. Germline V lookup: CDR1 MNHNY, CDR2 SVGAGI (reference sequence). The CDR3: CASTSSKETQYF. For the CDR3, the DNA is TGTGCCAGCACCTCGAGTAAAGAGACCCAGTACTTC.

DNA of the CDR3: TGTGCCAGCCGCCGCCGCGGGACAGTCACAGATACGCAGTATTTT. Protein sequence: CASRRRGTVTDTQYF. The rearrangement joins TRBV2 to TRBJ2-3; possible D gene TRBD1, 7 bases. Germline loops: CDR1 SNHLY, CDR2 FYNNEI. V lost 8 bases and J 2 bases, leaving 17 bases between the germline ends. CDR3 size: 15 residues.

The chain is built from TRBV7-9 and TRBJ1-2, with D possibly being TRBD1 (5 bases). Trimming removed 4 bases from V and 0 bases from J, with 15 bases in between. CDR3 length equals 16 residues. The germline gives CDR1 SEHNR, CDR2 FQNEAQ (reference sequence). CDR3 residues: CASSSGTGHSNYGYTF. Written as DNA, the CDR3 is TGTGCCAGCAGCTCGGGGACGGGTCATTCTAACTATGGCTACACCTTC. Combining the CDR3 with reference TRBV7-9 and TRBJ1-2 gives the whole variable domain DTGVSQNPRHKITKRGQNVTFRCDPISEHNRLYWYRQTLGQGPEFLTYFQNEAQLEKSRLLSDRFSAERPKGSFSTLEIQRTEQGDSAMYLCASSSGTGHSNYGYTFGSGTRLTVV.

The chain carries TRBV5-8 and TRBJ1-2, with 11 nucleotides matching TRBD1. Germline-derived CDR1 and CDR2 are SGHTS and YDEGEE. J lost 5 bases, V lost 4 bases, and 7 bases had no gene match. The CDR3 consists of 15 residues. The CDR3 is CASSPRTGGTYGYTF. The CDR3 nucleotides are TGTGCCAGCAGCCCGCGGACAGGGGGCACGTATGGCTACACCTTC.

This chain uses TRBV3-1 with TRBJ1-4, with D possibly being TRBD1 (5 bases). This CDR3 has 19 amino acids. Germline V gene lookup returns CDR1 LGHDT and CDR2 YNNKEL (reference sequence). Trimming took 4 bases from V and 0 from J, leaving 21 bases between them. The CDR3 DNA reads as TGTGCCAGCAGCCCGCTAGGACACGCCCTTAAAGCAACTAATGAAAAACTGTTTTTT. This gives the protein CASSPLGHALKATNEKLFF.

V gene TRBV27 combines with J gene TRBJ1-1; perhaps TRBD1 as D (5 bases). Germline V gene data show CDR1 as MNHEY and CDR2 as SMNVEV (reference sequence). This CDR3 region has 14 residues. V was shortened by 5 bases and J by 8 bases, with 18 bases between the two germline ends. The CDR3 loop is CASSLTSGYSEAFF. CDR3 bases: TGTGCCAGCAGTCTAACCTCAGGGTATTCCGAAGCTTTCTTT.

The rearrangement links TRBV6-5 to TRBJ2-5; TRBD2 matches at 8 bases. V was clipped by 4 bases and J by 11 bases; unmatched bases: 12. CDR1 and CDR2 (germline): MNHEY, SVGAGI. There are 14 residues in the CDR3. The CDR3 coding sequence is TGTGCCAGCAGTTCGCCGGGACTAGATTCTGAGCAGTACTTC. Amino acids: CASSSPGLDSEQYF.

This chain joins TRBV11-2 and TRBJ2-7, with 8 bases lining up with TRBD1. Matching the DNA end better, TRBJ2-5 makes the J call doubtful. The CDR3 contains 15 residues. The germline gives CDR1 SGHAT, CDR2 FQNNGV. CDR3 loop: CASSLDRAGGETQYF. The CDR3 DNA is TGTGCCAGCAGCTTAGATAGAGCAGGGGGCGAGACCCAGTACTTC.

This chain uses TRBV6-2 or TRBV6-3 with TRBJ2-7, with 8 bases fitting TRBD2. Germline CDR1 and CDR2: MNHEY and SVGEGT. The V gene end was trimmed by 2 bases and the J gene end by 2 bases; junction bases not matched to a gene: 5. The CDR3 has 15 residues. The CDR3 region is CASSYGVAGPYEQYF. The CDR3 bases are TGTGCCAGCAGTTACGGGGTAGCGGGACCCTACGAGCAGTACTTC.

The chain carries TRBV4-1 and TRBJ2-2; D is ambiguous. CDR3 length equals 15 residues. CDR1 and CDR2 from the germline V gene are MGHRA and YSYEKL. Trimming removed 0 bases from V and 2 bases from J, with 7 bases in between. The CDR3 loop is CASSQEGGNTGELFF. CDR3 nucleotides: TGCGCCAGCAGCCAAGAGGGCGGAAACACCGGGGAGCTGTTTTTT.

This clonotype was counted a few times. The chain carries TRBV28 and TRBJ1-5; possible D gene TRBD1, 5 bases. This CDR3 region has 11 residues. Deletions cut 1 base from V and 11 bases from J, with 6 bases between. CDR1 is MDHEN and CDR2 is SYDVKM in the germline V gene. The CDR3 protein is CASSLYRSQHF. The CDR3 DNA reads TGTGCCAGCAGTTTATACAGGTCCCAGCATTTT.

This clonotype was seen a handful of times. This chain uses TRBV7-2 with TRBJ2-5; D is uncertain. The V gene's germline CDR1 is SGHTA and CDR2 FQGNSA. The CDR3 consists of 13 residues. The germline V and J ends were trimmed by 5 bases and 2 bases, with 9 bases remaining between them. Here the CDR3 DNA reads TGTGCCAGCAGCCTCACTAAACAAGAGACCCAGTACTTC. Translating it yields CASSLTKQETQYF.

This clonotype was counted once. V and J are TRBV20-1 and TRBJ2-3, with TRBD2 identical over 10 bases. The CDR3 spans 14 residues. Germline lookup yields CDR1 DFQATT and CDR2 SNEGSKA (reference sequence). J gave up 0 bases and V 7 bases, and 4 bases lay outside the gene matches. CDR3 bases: TGCAGTGGAGCGGGGGGGCTGAGCACAGATACGCAGTATTTT. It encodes CSGAGGLSTDTQYF.

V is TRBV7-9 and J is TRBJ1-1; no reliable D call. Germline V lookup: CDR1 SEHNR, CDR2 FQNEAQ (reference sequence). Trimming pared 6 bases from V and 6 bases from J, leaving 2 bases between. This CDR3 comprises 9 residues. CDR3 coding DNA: TGTGCCAGCAGACCTGAAGCTTTCTTT. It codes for CASRPEAFF.

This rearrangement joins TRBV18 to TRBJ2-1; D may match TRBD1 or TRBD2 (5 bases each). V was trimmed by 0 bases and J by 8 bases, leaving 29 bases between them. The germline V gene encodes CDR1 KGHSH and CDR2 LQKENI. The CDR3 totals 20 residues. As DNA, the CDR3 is TGTGCCAGCTCACCACCGGTTGGGGGTCTGCCTCGGCTTTCTAACGATGAGCAGTTCTTC. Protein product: CASSPPVGGLPRLSNDEQFF.

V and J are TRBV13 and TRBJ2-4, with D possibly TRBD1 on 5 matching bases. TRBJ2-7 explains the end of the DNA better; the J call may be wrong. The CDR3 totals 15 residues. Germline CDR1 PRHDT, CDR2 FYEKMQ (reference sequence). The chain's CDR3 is CASTQGLGVLYEQYF. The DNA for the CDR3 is TGTGCCAGCACCCAGGGATTAGGGGTTCTCTACGAGCAGTACTTC.

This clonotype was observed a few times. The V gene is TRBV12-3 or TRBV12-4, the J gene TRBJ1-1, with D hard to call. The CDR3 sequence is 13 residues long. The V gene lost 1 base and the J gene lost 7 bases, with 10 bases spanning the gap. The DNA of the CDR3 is TGTGCCAGCAGTTTAGGGGCGGGGATTGAAGCTTTCTTT. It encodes CASSLGAGIEAFF.

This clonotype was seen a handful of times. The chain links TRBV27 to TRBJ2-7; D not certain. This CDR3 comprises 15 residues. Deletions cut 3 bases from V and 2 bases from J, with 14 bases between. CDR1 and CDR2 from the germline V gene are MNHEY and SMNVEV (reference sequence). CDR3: CASSFNGSPTYEQYF. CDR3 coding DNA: TGTGCCAGCAGTTTCAACGGATCCCCTACCTACGAGCAGTACTTC.